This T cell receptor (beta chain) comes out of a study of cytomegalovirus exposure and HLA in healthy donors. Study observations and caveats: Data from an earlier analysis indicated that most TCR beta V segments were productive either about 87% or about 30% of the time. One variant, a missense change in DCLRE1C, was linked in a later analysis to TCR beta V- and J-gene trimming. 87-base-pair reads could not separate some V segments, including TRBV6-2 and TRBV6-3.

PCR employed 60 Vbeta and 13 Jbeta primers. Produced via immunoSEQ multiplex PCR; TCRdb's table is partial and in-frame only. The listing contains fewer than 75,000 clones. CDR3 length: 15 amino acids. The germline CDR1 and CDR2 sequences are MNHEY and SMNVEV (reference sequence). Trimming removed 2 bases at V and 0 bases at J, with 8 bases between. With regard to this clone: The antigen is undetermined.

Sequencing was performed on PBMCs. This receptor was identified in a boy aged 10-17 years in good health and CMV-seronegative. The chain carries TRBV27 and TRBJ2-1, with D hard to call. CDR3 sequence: CASSLRANSYNEQFF. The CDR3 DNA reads TGTGCCAGCAGTTTAAGAGCGAACTCCTACAATGAGCAGTTCTTC.